The text below deals with one TCR beta chain. This clone was counted a few times. This receptor's antigen is unknown. No much larger clonotype is one base removed from it; base qualities were not supplied. Participants in the prospective study were aged roughly 18 to 89 years, lived in some 24 United States geographic areas, and enrolled through a virtual design. In the prospective study, participants were assigned to cohorts based on the clinical history participants reported in a screening survey and a study questionnaire. Exposed participants were defined as having been in contact with someone with a PCR-confirmed or clinician-diagnosed COVID-19 case within 2 weeks of study entry. Mobile phlebotomists in the prospective study collected whole blood, serum and a nasopharyngeal or oropharyngeal swab from every participant. Additional blood draws and questionnaires over a 2-month period could optionally be provided by prospective study participants. Before DNA extraction, blood samples from the prospective study were shipped at room temperature or frozen.

TCRbeta CDR3 regions were amplified from genomic DNA by means of the immunoSEQ Assay, a bias-controlled multiplex PCR. In the paper's pipeline: Within the assay, amplification of reference gene primers was used to estimate how many nucleated cells each sample contained. Sequence reads were collapsed and filtered to measure the absolute abundance of every unique TCRbeta CDR3 rearrangement. For each sample, productive Simpson clonality was calculated by taking the square root of Simpson's diversity index across productive rearrangements. TCRdb limited this immuneACCESS table to in-frame rearrangements with V and J called. A share of clones is missing; checked studies link under half to unresolved V genes, and the rest is unexplained. V and J calls plus clone size are reproduced from that table; the DNA served to infer D and trimming. This sample lists 360,000 or so clones; about 90% were detected once. In total, the top ten clones hold over 1% of the sample.

The data belong to a study of blood T cell repertoires in COVID-19 (TCRdb year 2020). For the wider study: Collaborator samples came from the United States, Italy and Spain and covered acute and convalescent phases of COVID-19. HLA class I and class II types, where available, came from metadata supplied by the sample provider rather than from assay-based typing. The repertoires were released in a freely available public database meant as a resource for research on the immune response to SARS-CoV-2. The prospective study material was composed of cDNA or gDNA derived from T cells, B-cell-depleted T cells, or PBMCs. The dataset comprised deeply sampled blood TCRbeta repertoires from subjects exposed to, actively infected with, or recovered from COVID-19. Samples came from the ongoing ImmuneRACE study (first 160 participants) plus 1,254 subjects from 6 global collaborators. Nearly every sample came with metadata listing a de-identified subject ID, COVID-19 status, age in years and sex. Summary of the overall study and its limitations: The amount of clinical and demographic metadata varied by source and participant and was provided uncurated.

The CDR3 measures 13 amino acids from cysteine to phenylalanine. Only the CDR3 DNA is retained, 39 bases long and in frame from the first base. V was cut back by 3 bases and J by 5 bases, leaving a gap of 8 bases between them. CDR1 and CDR2 were assigned from the germline V gene as SGHTA and FQGNSA. The receptor chain draws on TRBV7-2 and TRBJ1-5, with TRBD1 perhaps the D gene, on 5 matching bases. Sequenced: PBMCs or T cells enriched from blood (not recorded which). The clonotype originates from a woman under 40 who had been exposed to COVID-19. At the DNA level, the sequence is TGTGCCAGCAGCTTCGGCAGGGATCAGCCCCAGCATTTT. This codes for CASSFGRDQPQHF.